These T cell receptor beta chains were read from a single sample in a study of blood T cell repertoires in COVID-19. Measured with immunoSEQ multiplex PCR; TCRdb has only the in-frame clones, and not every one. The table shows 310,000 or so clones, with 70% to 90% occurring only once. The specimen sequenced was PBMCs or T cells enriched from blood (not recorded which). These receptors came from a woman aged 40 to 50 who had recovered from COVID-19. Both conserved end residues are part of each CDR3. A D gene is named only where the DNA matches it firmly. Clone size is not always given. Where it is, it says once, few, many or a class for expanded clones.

TGTGCCACCAGTGACGACAGGGTTCGACAGCCCCAGCATTTT,CATSDDRVRQPQHF,14,TRBJ1-5,TRBD1,TRBV24-1,.
TGTGCCAGCAGTTTATGGACTAGCGGTGTAAATGAGCAGTTCTTC,CASSLWTSGVNEQFF,15,TRBJ2-1,TRBD2,TRBV27,once
TGTGCCAGCAGCCGTAATACAGGGACGAACACTGAAGCTTTCTTT,CASSRNTGTNTEAFF,15,TRBJ1-1,.,TRBV5-4,.
TGTGCCAGTAGTGACCCGGGACAGTATAATTCACCCCTCCACTTT,CASSDPGQYNSPLHF,15,TRBJ1-6,TRBD1,TRBV19,.
TGTGCCAGCAGTTACACTAGCGGGCAAGAGACCCAGTACTTC,CASSYTSGQETQYF,14,TRBJ2-5,TRBD2,TRBV6-5,.
TGTGCCAGCGGAGCGACTAACCAAGAGACCCAGTACTTC,CASGATNQETQYF,13,TRBJ2-5,.,TRBV28,.
TGTGCCAGTAGTATTATCGGGCAGGGGAGCTCTGAAGCTTTCTTT,CASSIIGQGSSEAFF,15,TRBJ1-1,.,TRBV19,.
TGTGCCAGTAGTATAGGTCCCCCTACAGGGCCCTCCTACGAGCAGTACTTC,CASSIGPPTGPSYEQYF,17,TRBJ2-7,.,TRBV19,.
TGTGCCAGCAGCTTGGCTCTAGCCCTCTACGAGCAGTACTTC,CASSLALALYEQYF,14,TRBJ2-7,.,TRBV5-6,.
TGTGCCAGCAGACGACAGGGCGTAAACGAGCAGTACTTC,CASRRQGVNEQYF,13,TRBJ2-7,TRBD1,TRBV27,once
TGTGCCAGCCGACAGGGGAAATTCTGGATCGAGCAGTACTTC,CASRQGKFWIEQYF,14,TRBJ2-7,TRBD1,TRBV3-1/TRBV3-2,.
TGTGCCTGGAGTGTGGGGGCCGCCACCGGGGAGCTGTTTTTT,CAWSVGAATGELFF,14,TRBJ2-2,.,TRBV30,.
TGTGCCAGCAGCTTGTTACGGGCTCGGGGTACCACAGATACGCAGTATTTT,CASSLLRARGTTDTQYF,17,TRBJ2-3,.,TRBV5-4,once
TGCGCCAGCAGTAACTCCACAGATACGCAGTATTTT,CASSNSTDTQYF,12,TRBJ2-3,.,TRBV10-1,.
TGCGCCAGCAGTGAGCAGTCAGGGAAAGGCTACGAGCAGTACTTC,CASSEQSGKGYEQYF,15,TRBJ2-7,.,TRBV10-1,once
TGTGCCAGCGGTCTAGCGTATAGAGCAGATACGCAGTATTTT,CASGLAYRADTQYF,14,TRBJ2-3,.,TRBV2,.